This TCR beta chain was observed in a study of blood T cell repertoires in COVID-19. This CDR3 is 14 amino acids long. From germline, CDR1 is KGHDR and CDR2 SFDVKD. Unmatched junction bases numbered 2, after V lost 7 bases and J lost 5 bases. This table comes from immunoSEQ multiplex PCR, and its TCRdb copy is limited to in-frame clones, with some not included. The profile covers a few hundred thousand clones, with 85% to 90% appearing a single time and around 4.5% taken by the ten largest. This TCR came from a woman aged 18-29 years with acute COVID-19. Sequencing was performed on PBMCs or T cells enriched from blood (not recorded which). The chain has TRBV24-1 and TRBJ2-2; 11 bases map to TRBD2. CDR3 DNA sequence: TGTGCCACCAGGACTAGCGGGAAGACCGGGGAGCTGTTTTTT. Protein sequence: CATRTSGKTGELFF.